This passage covers 31 T cell receptor beta chains from one sample sequenced in a study of Graves' ophthalmopathy and Graves' hyperthyroidism (dated by TCRdb to the late 2010s). TCRdb lists the instrument as Illumina HiSeq 2000. For repertoire sequencing, the TCR beta CDR3 regions were amplified from RNA transcripts. The first round of RT-PCR was done with HTBI primers and the Qiagen OneStep RT-PCR kit, and was followed by a second round of multiplex PCR, then size selection and purification. The public reads were quality trimmed at Q25 with fastp and then assembled into clones with MiXCR by TCRdb, keeping productive beta chains. Every distinct CDR3 protein forms one entry, paired with its most common genes and DNA. For this sample there are hundreds of thousands of distinct CDR3 sequences; 22% appear just once. Roughly 6.9% of the sample goes to the ten largest clones. What was sequenced was peripheral blood. The receptors were gathered from a young woman with stable Graves' hyperthyroidism. Some clones in this sample may be carry-over from other donors' samples. Donor details come from another sample of the same person, matched by shared clones.

The chain uses TRBV6-1 and TRBJ2-7; 7 bases are shared with TRBD1. Looked up from germline, CDR1 is MNHNS and CDR2 is SASEGT. The CDR3 has 17 residues. V shed 0 bases and J 1 base; nucleotides not matched to a gene: 9. CDR3 amino acids: CASSEAWTGETSYEQYF. The CDR3 bases are TGTGCCAGCAGTGAAGCGTGGACAGGAGAAACATCCTACGAGCAGTACTTC.

This clonotype was counted many times. The chain carries TRBV28 and TRBJ2-7; 7 nucleotides match TRBD2. Germline CDR1 reads MDHEN; CDR2 reads SYDVKM. Trimming took 3 bases from V and 0 from J; bases not matched to a gene: 8. The CDR3 is 16 amino acids. CDR3 in DNA: TGTGCCAGCAGTTTCACACCTAGCGGTCTCTCCTACGAGCAGTACTTC. Translating it yields CASSFTPSGLSYEQYF.

This clonotype occurred many times. The chain carries TRBV7-9 and TRBJ1-1; TRBD1 matches at 9 bases. Germline assignment: CDR1 SEHNR and CDR2 FQNEAQ (reference sequence). The CDR3 length is 13 residues. Unmatched junction bases numbered 5, after V lost 11 bases and J lost 1 base. The CDR3 reads CAGRGQGNTEAFF. The CDR3 bases are TGTGCCGGCCGGGGACAGGGGAACACTGAAGCTTTCTTT. The full variable domain, in which reference TRBV7-9 and TRBJ1-1 provide the parts outside the CDR3, is DTGVSQNPRHKITKRGQNVTFRCDPISEHNRLYWYRQTLGQGPEFLTYFQNEAQLEKSRLLSDRFSAERPKGSFSTLEIQRTEQGDSAMYLCAGRGQGNTEAFFGQGTRLTVV.

The count of this clonotype is one. The genes are TRBV7-8 and TRBJ2-7; D not resolved. Germline V gene lookup returns CDR1 SGHVS and CDR2 FQNEAQ. V was shortened by 2 bases and J by 6 bases, with 11 bases between the two germline ends. The CDR3 has 13 residues. CDR3 bases: TGTGCCAGCAGCTTATTGGCAATAGGCGAGCAGTACTTC. Translating it yields CASSLLAIGEQYF.

The sample holds many counts of this clonotype. The chain recombines TRBV24-1 with TRBJ2-2; D unresolved. The CDR3 is made up of 15 amino acids. CDR1 and CDR2 (germline): KGHDR, SFDVKD. Trimming removed 4 bases at V and 0 bases at J, with 8 bases between. CDR3 nucleotides: TGTGCCACCAGTGACCATGACACGAACACCGGGGAGCTGTTTTTT. Protein sequence: CATSDHDTNTGELFF.

The table lists this clonotype with a few counts. J is TRBJ2-7 and V is TRBV6-2 or TRBV6-3; D ambiguous. The CDR3 loop spans 11 amino acids. Trimming shortened V by 8 bases and J by 5 bases, and 10 bases separated the two germline ends. Germline V gene lookup returns CDR1 MNHEY and CDR2 SVGEGT. This CDR3 reads CASQRAHEQYF. CDR3 coding DNA: TGTGCCAGCCAGAGAGCCCACGAGCAGTACTTC.

This clonotype was counted a few times. The chain links TRBV6-5 to TRBJ1-5; D call uncertain. Deletions cut 5 bases from V and 0 bases from J, with 11 bases between. This CDR3 is 15 amino acids long. Looked up from germline, CDR1 is MNHEY and CDR2 is SVGAGI. The CDR3 DNA reads TGTGCCAGCAGTATCGACGGATATAGCAATCAGCCCCAGCATTTT. Translation: CASSIDGYSNQPQHF.

This clonotype was recorded many times. J is TRBJ1-2 and V is TRBV25-1; 12 bases line up with TRBD1. The germline V gene encodes CDR1 MGHDK and CDR2 SYGVNS. The V and J ends lost 2 bases and 7 bases, in that order; junction bases with no gene match: 5. The CDR3 has 15 residues. CDR3 loop: CASSEGTGGASGYTF. For the CDR3, the DNA is TGTGCCAGCAGTGAAGGGACAGGGGGCGCTTCTGGCTACACCTTC.

There are many counts of this clonotype. J is TRBJ2-5 and V is TRBV12-3 or TRBV12-4; 10 nucleotides line up with TRBD2. The V gene end was trimmed by 4 bases and the J gene end by 5 bases; junction bases not matched to a gene: 7. The CDR3 is 15 residues long. CDR3 amino acids: CASSSRTSGWETQYF. DNA for the CDR3: TGTGCCAGCAGTTCCCGGACTAGCGGCTGGGAGACCCAGTACTTC.

This clonotype was counted ten times or more. This chain joins TRBV28 and TRBJ2-5, with 7 bases fitting TRBD1. This CDR3 region has 16 residues. J lost 2 bases, V lost 2 bases, and 8 bases had no gene match. CDR1 and CDR2 (germline): MDHEN, SYDVKM. The CDR3 spells CASSLGGRGNQETQYF. CDR3 coding DNA: TGTGCCAGCAGTTTAGGAGGCAGGGGGAATCAAGAGACCCAGTACTTC.

Ten or more counts support this clonotype. J is TRBJ2-7 and V is TRBV7-2; 7 nucleotides line up with TRBD2. CDR3 length: 13 residues. Germline CDR1 is SGHTA and CDR2 is FQGNSA. J was trimmed by 6 bases and V by 4 bases; bases with no gene match: 6. CDR3 protein: CASSSQLATEQYF. CDR3 DNA sequence: TGTGCCAGCAGCTCTCAACTAGCGACCGAGCAGTACTTC. Together with reference TRBV7-2 and TRBJ2-7, the CDR3 gives the full variable domain: GAGVSQSPSNKVTEKGKDVELRCDPISGHTALYWYRQSLGQGLEFLIYFQGNSAPDKSGLPSDRFSAERTGGSVSTLTIQRTQQEDSAVYLCASSSQLATEQYFGPGTRLTVT.

This chain uses TRBV9 with TRBJ2-7, with TRBD2 matching over 10 bases. From germline, CDR1 is SGDLS and CDR2 YYNGEE. This CDR3 contains 16 residues. V shed 0 bases and J 3 bases; nucleotides not matched to a gene: 6. The CDR3 nucleotides read TGTGCCAGCAGCGTAGCGCCTAGCGGGAGCAACTACGAGCAGTACTTC. Its protein is CASSVAPSGSNYEQYF.

This clonotype was seen repeatedly, ten times or more. The chain links TRBV6-5 to TRBJ2-7; unclear D gene. Trimming cost V 2 bases and J 6 bases, with 17 bases left between them. Germline V gene sequence: CDR1 MNHEY, CDR2 SVGAGI. The CDR3 runs 15 residues. Here the CDR3 reads CASSYGGSVKGEQYF. The CDR3 region has the DNA TGTGCCAGCAGTTACGGTGGCAGCGTCAAAGGCGAGCAGTACTTC.

The table lists this clonotype with a few counts. At one end, the junction sequence differs from germline, possibly due to a read error. The chain recombines TRBV7-7 with TRBJ2-5; D possibly corresponds to TRBD2 (6 bases). Germline V gene sequence: CDR1 SSHAT, CDR2 FNYEAQ (reference sequence). This CDR3 comprises 15 residues. The CDR3 nucleotides read TGTGCTAGCAGCTTAGAGGCGGGAAGGGAAGAGACCCAGTACTTC. Encoded protein: CASSLEAGREETQYF. Combining the CDR3 with reference TRBV7-7 and TRBJ2-5 gives the whole variable domain GAGVSQSPRYKVTKRGQDVTLRCDPISSHATLYWYQQALGQGPEFLTYFNYEAQPDKSGLPSDRFSAERPEGSISTLTIQRTEQRDSAMYRCASSLEAGREETQYFGPGTRLLVL.

Remarks on this clonotype: A clone one base away is much larger, so this may be a read error. The chain recombines TRBV6-5 with TRBJ1-1; tentatively, D is TRBD1 (6 bases). CDR1 and CDR2 (germline): MNHEY, SVGAGI. The CDR3 consists of 13 residues. The CDR3 DNA is TGTGCCAGCAGATTAACAGGGAACACTGAAGCTTGCTTT. Translating it yields CASRLTGNTEACF.

In its sample, this clonotype was seen many times. A read error may produce the germline difference seen at one junction end. The CDR3: CASSGAMNTEAFF. The CDR3 region has the DNA TGTGCCAGCAGTGGAGCGATGAACACTGAAGCTTTCTTT. The genes are TRBV5-1 and TRBJ1-1, with unresolved D. The CDR3 spans 13 residues. The germline V gene has CDR1 SGHRS and CDR2 YFSETQ.

This clonotype was found many times. The V gene is TRBV5-1, the J gene TRBJ2-7; 8 bases line up with TRBD2. Unmatched junction bases numbered 14, after V lost 5 bases and J lost 7 bases. CDR1 and CDR2 from the germline V gene are SGHRS and YFSETQ. This CDR3 region has 15 residues. The CDR3 DNA sequence: TGCGCCAGCAGGGAAGCTAGCGGGCTTGTGGGGGAGCAGTACTTC. Encoded protein: CASREASGLVGEQYF.

This clonotype was counted ten times or more. The V call is TRBV11-1, the J call TRBJ2-6; D unclear. The CDR3 contains 17 residues. V gave up 1 base and J gave up 0 bases, with 10 bases separating them. The germline gives CDR1 SGHAT, CDR2 FQDESV (reference sequence). The CDR3 sequence: CASSLGDSSSGANVLTF. The DNA for the CDR3 is TGTGCCAGCAGCTTAGGCGACTCAAGCTCTGGGGCCAACGTCCTGACTTTC.

This clonotype appeared many times. The chain uses TRBV10-3 and TRBJ2-5, with D perhaps TRBD1 (5 bases). Germline CDR1 ENHRY, CDR2 SYGVKD. V gave up 4 bases and J gave up 4 bases, with 7 bases separating them. The length of the CDR3 is 12 residues. The CDR3 region has the DNA TGTGCCATCAGTGTGCAGGGAGAGACCCAGTACTTC. It yields the protein CAISVQGETQYF.

This clonotype was counted ten times or more. This chain connects TRBV20-1 to TRBJ1-2, with D uncertain. V was cut by 3 bases and J by 3 bases, with 11 bases left in between. This CDR3 spans 13 amino acids. The germline CDR1 and CDR2 sequences are DFQATT and SNEGSKA (reference sequence). The CDR3 region is CSASMRHHYGYTF. In nucleotides, the CDR3 is TGCAGTGCTAGCATGAGGCACCACTATGGCTACACCTTC.

The chain's CDR3 is CASSRTGPRSNQPQHF. The CDR3 DNA follows: TGTGCCAGTAGTCGAACAGGGCCCAGGAGCAATCAGCCCCAGCATTTT. J is TRBJ1-5 and V is TRBV19; a possible D gene is TRBD1 (6 bases). The germline V gene encodes CDR1 LNHDA and CDR2 SQIVND (reference sequence). The CDR3 runs 16 residues. V shed 5 bases and J shed 1 base, with 15 bases lying between them.

The chain links TRBV11-2 to TRBJ2-7; TRBD1 might be the D (6 bases). With 5 bases removed from V and 3 bases from J, the gap between germline ends came to 17 bases. The germline V gene has CDR1 SGHAT and CDR2 FQNNGV. The CDR3 length is 15 residues. CDR3 bases: TGTGCCAGCAGCAACTGGGTGGGACACCACTACGAGCAGTACTTC. Protein: CASSNWVGHHYEQYF.

The chain links TRBV24-1 to TRBJ1-1, with a weak D call TRBD1 (5 bases). The V and J ends lost 3 bases and 11 bases respectively, with 12 bases between them. Germline CDR1 is KGHDR and CDR2 is SFDVKD. CDR3 length: 12 amino acids. CDR3 coding DNA: TGTGCCACCAGTGATCGGACACAGGTTGCTTTCTTT. This translates into CATSDRTQVAFF.

This clonotype was observed at least ten times. The CDR3 region has the DNA TGTGCCAGCAGCTTATCAGGACAGGGGACCTATGGCTACACCTTC. Its translation is CASSLSGQGTYGYTF. The chain employs TRBV12-3 or TRBV12-4 and TRBJ1-2, with 9 bases identical to TRBD1. Trimming at V came to 6 bases and at J to 4 bases, leaving 9 bases not matched to a gene. This CDR3 has 15 amino acids.

The chain combines TRBV12-3 or TRBV12-4 with TRBJ1-2; D possibly corresponds to TRBD1 (5 bases). The V end was cut by 7 bases, the J end by 6 bases, with 18 bases between. The CDR3 consists of 14 residues. CDR3 DNA: TGTGCCAGCACCACCAGGCGGGACCAAGATGGCTACACCTTC. It specifies CASTTRRDQDGYTF.

This sequence joins TRBV6-1 and TRBJ1-1; D possibly corresponds to TRBD1 (6 bases). Germline V CDR1 and CDR2: MNHNS, SASEGT. Deletions cut 10 bases from V and 3 bases from J, with 18 bases between. CDR3 length: 14 residues. The CDR3 here is CATRRGGADTEAFF. As DNA, the CDR3 is TGTGCCACCAGGAGGGGGGGCGCGGACACTGAAGCTTTCTTT.

This clonotype was seen a handful of times. V and J are TRBV12-3 or TRBV12-4 and TRBJ1-1; the D gene is possibly TRBD1 (6 bases). V gave up 7 bases and J gave up 0 bases, with 21 bases separating them. This CDR3 contains 17 residues. The CDR3 region is CASILSTGRGLNTEAFF. In nucleotides, the CDR3 is TGTGCCAGCATCCTGTCCACCGGCAGGGGCCTGAACACTGAAGCTTTCTTT.

This clonotype showed up many times. V and J are TRBV20-1 and TRBJ2-2; D gene uncertain. With 3 bases removed from V and 5 bases from J, the gap between germline ends came to 10 bases. CDR3 size: 13 residues. Germline V lookup: CDR1 DFQATT, CDR2 SNEGSKA (reference sequence). The CDR3 sequence is CSASTISTGELFF. The CDR3 DNA follows: TGCAGTGCTAGTACAATTTCGACCGGGGAGCTGTTTTTT.

This clonotype was seen many times. The rearrangement joins TRBV27 to TRBJ1-3; D gene ambiguous. CDR1 MNHEY and CDR2 SMNVEV come from the germline V gene (reference sequence). V was trimmed by 7 bases and J by 0 bases, leaving 16 bases between them. CDR3 size: 16 residues. CDR3 nucleotide sequence: TGTGCCAGCATCACCTCGGGAAAGAGCTCTGGAAACACCATATATTTT. Translating gives CASITSGKSSGNTIYF.

This clonotype showed up just a few times. The chain combines TRBV30 with TRBJ2-7; D remains unclear. V lost 3 bases to trimming and J lost 3 bases, with 3 bases between them. This CDR3 contains 10 residues. CDR1 and CDR2 (germline): GTSNPN, SVGIG (reference sequence). The CDR3 loop reads CAWRGYEQYF. The DNA of the CDR3 is TGTGCCTGGAGGGGCTACGAGCAGTACTTC.

This clonotype was counted ten times or more. The chain couples TRBV28 to TRBJ1-1, with 9 bases that match TRBD1. V shed 5 bases, J shed 0 bases, and the junction held 4 bases outside the gene matches. The germline V gene has CDR1 MDHEN and CDR2 SYDVKM. The CDR3 runs to 15 residues. The CDR3 reads CASSTRDRVNTEAFF. In DNA, the CDR3 is TGTGCCAGCAGTACACGGGACAGGGTGAACACTGAAGCTTTCTTT.